This T cell receptor beta chain was observed in a study of T cell responses to AZD1222 COVID-19 vaccine. The CDR3 loop spans 12 amino acids. V lost 8 bases and J lost 0, with 7 bases in between. Germline assignment: CDR1 MDHEN and CDR2 SYDVKM. Findings of the study overall: Unmutated variant regions are reportedly targeted by nearly half of spike-specific TCRs. Spike-specific TCR repertoires showed rising breadth and depth after two AZD1222 doses. Baseline antibody screening turned up just a handful of seropositive AZD1222 recipients. White British donors predominated, females outnumbered males, and clonal diversity was possibly underestimated.

Generated by immunoSEQ multiplex PCR, the TCRdb table keeps only in-frame clones and is missing some. The sample contains some 110,000 clones, roughly 93% of which appear only once. Concerning this clone: As yet, its antigen is unknown.

This receptor was obtained from an adult in good health. The chain recombines TRBV28 with TRBJ1-1; no clear D. Source: peripheral blood, taken on day 0 of AZD1222 vaccination. CDR3 nucleotides: TGTGCCAGCGGGCAGATGAACACTGAAGCTTTCTTT. Residues: CASGQMNTEAFF.